The clone carrying this T cell receptor (beta chain) was counted ten times or more. What it binds is unknown. Amplification of TCR alpha and beta CDR3 regions from RNA used iRepertoire nested multiplex PCR. Input was roughly 85-400 ng of tissue mRNA or PBMC total RNA. TCRdb reprocessed the multiplex PCR reads with MiXCR, giving one entry per CDR3 protein. In the table there are 84,000 or so distinct CDR3 sequences, 20% to 25% of which are singletons. The record originates from a study of glioma-infiltrating T cells. Whole-study findings and limits: Above-expected tissue-blood divergence occurred in all gliomas, most in low-grade ones. Very few CDR3 sequences were shared between tissue and blood.

This sequence originates from a human donor with low-grade glioma or glioblastoma, undergoing nonglioma brain surgery, or in good health (not recorded which). Sequencing was done on a sample of glioma tissue, nonneoplastic brain tissue, or PBMCs (not recorded which).

DNA of the CDR3: TGTGCCAGCAGTTACTCGCAAGCGACGGGGACCAATGAGCAGTTCTTC. It is translated as CASSYSQATGTNEQFF. The chain recombines TRBV6-6 with TRBJ2-1; D could derive from TRBD1 or TRBD2 (5 bases each). Per germline, CDR1 MNHNY and CDR2 SVGAGI (reference sequence). This CDR3 has 16 amino acids. V lost 0 bases to trimming and J lost 6 bases, with 15 bases between them.